This entry lists 5 T cell receptor beta chains sequenced from one sample in a study of blood T cell repertoires in COVID-19. The table came from immunoSEQ multiplex PCR; TCRdb's copy has only in-frame clones and leaves some out. The sample shows roughly 410,000 clones, around 89% of them seen only once. The sample consisted of peripheral blood. The origin of the receptors is a woman aged 40 to 50 with COVID-19, enrolled during active disease.

The chain joins TRBV3-1 (or the pseudogene TRBV3-2) to TRBJ1-1, with 8 nucleotides matching TRBD1. The V segment lost 4 bases and the J segment 4 bases; nucleotides outside the gene matches: 8. Germline CDR1 reads LGHDT; CDR2 reads YNNKEL (reference sequence). CDR3 length: 15 residues. CDR3 DNA sequence: TGTGCCAGCAGCCTAAGGGCAGGGGGCGGCACTGAAGCTTTCTTT. It encodes CASSLRAGGGTEAFF.

This clone was detected once. The chain uses TRBV7-2 and TRBJ1-4; 7 bases map to TRBD1. The CDR3 contains 16 residues. With V trimmed by 5 bases and J by 3 bases, 9 bases remained unmatched. Germline assignment: CDR1 SGHTA and CDR2 FQGNSA. The CDR3 loop is CASSPGGSGANEKLFF. DNA of the CDR3: TGTGCCAGCAGCCCAGGGGGTTCCGGGGCTAATGAAAAACTGTTTTTT.

This sequence joins TRBV18 and TRBJ1-3; a weak D match, TRBD1 (5 bases). This CDR3 region has 14 residues. Germline V gene sequence: CDR1 KGHSH, CDR2 LQKENI. Trimming took off 6 bases at V and 2 bases at J, with 11 bases between the two ends. The CDR3 DNA reads as TGTGCCAGCTCCCTGGGGACTGCTGGAAACACCATATATTTT. Translating gives CASSLGTAGNTIYF. Full variable domain (missing parts from reference TRBV18 and TRBJ1-3): NAGVMQNPRHLVRRRGQEARLRCSPMKGHSHVYWYRQLPEEGLKFMVYLQKENIIDESGMPKERFSAEFPKEGPSILRIQQVVRGDSAAYFCASSLGTAGNTIYFGEGSWLTVV.

The chain is built from TRBV27 and TRBJ1-2; D might be TRBD1 (6 bases). Germline CDR1 MNHEY, CDR2 SMNVEV (reference sequence). There are 13 residues in the CDR3. V shed 6 bases and J shed 8 bases, with 16 bases lying between them. The CDR3 reads CASSSWQGYGYTF. In DNA, the CDR3 is TGTGCCAGCAGCTCCTGGCAGGGGTACGGCTACACCTTC.

The CDR3 DNA follows: TGTGCCCACAGGCTAGCGGGGGGGCCCTACGAGCAGTACTTC. Protein product: CAHRLAGGPYEQYF. This chain joins TRBV11-3 and TRBJ2-7, with 12 positions matching TRBD2. Germline assignment: CDR1 SGHNT and CDR2 YENEEA. The length of the CDR3 is 14 residues. V dropped 11 bases and J dropped 2; count of bases not matched to a gene: 7.